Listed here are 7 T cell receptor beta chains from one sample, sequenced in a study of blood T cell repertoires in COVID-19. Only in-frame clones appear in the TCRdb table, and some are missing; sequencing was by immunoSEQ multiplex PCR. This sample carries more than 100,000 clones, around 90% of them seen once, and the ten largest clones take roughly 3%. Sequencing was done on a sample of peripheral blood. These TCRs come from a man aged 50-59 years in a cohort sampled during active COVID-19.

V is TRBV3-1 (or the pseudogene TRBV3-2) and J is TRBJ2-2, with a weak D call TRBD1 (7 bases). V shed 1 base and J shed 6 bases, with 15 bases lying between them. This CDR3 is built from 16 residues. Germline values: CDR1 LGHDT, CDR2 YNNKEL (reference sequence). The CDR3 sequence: CASSQGRGRFPGELFF. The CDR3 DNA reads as TGTGCCAGCAGCCAAGGCAGGGGGAGGTTCCCCGGGGAGCTGTTTTTT.

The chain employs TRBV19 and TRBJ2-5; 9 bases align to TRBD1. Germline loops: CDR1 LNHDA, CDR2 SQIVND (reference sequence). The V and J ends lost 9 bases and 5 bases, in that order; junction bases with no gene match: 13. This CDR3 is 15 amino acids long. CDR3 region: CASARGGTGLETQYF. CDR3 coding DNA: TGTGCCAGCGCGAGAGGCGGGACAGGGCTGGAGACCCAGTACTTC.

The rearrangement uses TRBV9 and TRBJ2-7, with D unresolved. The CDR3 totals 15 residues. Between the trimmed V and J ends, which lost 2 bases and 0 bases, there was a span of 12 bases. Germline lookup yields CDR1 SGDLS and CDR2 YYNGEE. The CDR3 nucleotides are TGTGCCAGCAGCGTCAGCCCGGAGAGCTCCTACGAGCAGTACTTC. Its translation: CASSVSPESSYEQYF.

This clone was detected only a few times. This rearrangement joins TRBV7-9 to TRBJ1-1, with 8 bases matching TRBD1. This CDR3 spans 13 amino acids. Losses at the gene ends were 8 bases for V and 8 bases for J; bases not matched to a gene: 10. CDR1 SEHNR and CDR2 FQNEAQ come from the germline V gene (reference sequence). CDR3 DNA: TGTGCCAGCGTACCGTCGACAGGGGAAGAAGCTTTCTTT. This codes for CASVPSTGEEAFF.

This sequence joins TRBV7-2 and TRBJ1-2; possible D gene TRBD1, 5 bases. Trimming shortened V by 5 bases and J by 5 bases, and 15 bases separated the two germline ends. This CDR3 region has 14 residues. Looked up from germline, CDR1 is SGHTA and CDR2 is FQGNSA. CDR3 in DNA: TGTGCCAGCAGCCCAGGTGGGGGGGGATATGGCTACACCTTC. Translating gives CASSPGGGGYGYTF.

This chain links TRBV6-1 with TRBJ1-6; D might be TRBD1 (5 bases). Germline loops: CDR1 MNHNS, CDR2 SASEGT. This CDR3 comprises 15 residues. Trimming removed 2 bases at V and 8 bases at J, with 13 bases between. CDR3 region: CASSETPPGDSPLHF. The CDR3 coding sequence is TGTGCCAGCAGTGAAACACCCCCGGGGGATTCACCCCTCCACTTT.

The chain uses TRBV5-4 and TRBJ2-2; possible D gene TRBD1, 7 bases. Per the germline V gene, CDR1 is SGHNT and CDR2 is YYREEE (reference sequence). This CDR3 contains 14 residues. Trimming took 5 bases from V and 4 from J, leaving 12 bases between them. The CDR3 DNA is TGTGCCAGCAGTCCGCAGGGGGGCACCGGGGAGCTGTTTTTT. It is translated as CASSPQGGTGELFF.